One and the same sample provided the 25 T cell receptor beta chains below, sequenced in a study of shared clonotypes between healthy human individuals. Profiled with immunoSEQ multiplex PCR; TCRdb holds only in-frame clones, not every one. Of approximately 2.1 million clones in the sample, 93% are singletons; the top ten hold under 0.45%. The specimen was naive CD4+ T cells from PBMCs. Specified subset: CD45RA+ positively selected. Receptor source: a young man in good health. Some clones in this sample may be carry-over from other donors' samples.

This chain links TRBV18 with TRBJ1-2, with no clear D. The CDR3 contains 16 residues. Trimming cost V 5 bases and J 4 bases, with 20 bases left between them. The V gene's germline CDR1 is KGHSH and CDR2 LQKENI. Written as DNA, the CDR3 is TGTGCCAGCTCAGGTCCGGCGGGCCTTGATGGCTATGGCTACACCTTC. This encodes CASSGPAGLDGYGYTF.

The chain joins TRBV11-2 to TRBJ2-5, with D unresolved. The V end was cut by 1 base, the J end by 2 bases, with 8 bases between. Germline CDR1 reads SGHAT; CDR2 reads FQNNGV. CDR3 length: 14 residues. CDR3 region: CASSLVRAQETQYF. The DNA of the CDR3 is TGTGCCAGCAGCTTAGTAAGGGCTCAAGAGACCCAGTACTTC.

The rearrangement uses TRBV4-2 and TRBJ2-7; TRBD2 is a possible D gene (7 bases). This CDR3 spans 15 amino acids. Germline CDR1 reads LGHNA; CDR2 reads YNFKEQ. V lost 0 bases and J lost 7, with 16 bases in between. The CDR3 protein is CASSQERGGLGEQYF. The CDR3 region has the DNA TGTGCCAGCAGCCAAGAAAGGGGGGGGTTGGGAGAGCAGTACTTC.

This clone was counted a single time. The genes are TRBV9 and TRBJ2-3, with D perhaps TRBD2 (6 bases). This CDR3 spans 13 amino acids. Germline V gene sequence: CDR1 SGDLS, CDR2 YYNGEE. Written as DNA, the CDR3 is TGTGCTTGGGCCGGAGGGTGCACAGATACGCAGTATTTT. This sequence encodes CAWAGGCTDTQYF. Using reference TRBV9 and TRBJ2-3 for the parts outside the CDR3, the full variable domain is DSGVTQTPKHLITATGQRVTLRCSPRSGDLSVYWYQQSLDQGLQFLIQYYNGEERAKGNILERFSAQQFPDLHSELNLSSLELGDSALYFCAWAGGCTDTQYFGPGTRLTVL.

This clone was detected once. This CDR3 is CASTQGLSLLSGANVLTF. CDR3 nucleotide sequence: TGCGCCAGCACTCAGGGGCTCAGTCTTCTGTCTGGGGCCAACGTCCTGACTTTC. This rearrangement joins TRBV4-1 to TRBJ2-6, with D possibly TRBD1 on 6 matching bases. V lost 7 bases, J lost 1 base, and 20 bases lay in between. The length of the CDR3 is 18 residues. CDR1 is MGHRA and CDR2 is YSYEKL in the germline V gene.

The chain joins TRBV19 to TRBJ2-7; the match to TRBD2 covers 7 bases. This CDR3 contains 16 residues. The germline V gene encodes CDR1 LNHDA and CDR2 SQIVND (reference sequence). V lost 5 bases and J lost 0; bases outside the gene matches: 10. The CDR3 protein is CASSPFRASGSYEQYF. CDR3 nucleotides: TGTGCCAGTAGTCCTTTCCGGGCTAGCGGCTCCTACGAGCAGTACTTC.

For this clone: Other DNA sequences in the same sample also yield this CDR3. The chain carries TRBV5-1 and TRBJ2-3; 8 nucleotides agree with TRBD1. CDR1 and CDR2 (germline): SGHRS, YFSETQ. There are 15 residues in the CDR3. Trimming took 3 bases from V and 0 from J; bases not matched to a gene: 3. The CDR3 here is CASSSGQGSTDTQYF. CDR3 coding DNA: TGCGCCAGCAGCTCTGGACAGGGTAGCACAGATACGCAGTATTTT. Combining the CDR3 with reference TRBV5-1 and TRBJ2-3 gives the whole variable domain KAGVTQTPRYLIKTRGQQVTLSCSPISGHRSVSWYQQTPGQGLQFLFEYFSETQRNKGNFPGRFSGRQFSNSRSEMNVSTLELGDSALYLCASSSGQGSTDTQYFGPGTRLTVL.

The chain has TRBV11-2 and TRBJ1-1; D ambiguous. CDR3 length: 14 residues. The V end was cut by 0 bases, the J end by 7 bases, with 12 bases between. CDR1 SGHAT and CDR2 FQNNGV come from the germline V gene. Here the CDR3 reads CASSLDLRGYEAFF. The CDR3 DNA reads TGTGCCAGCAGCTTAGATCTAAGAGGATATGAAGCTTTCTTT. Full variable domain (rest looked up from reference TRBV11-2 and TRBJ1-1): EAGVAQSPRYKIIEKRQSVAFWCNPISGHATLYWYQQILGQGPKLLIQFQNNGVVDDSQLPKDRFSAERLKGVDSTLKIQPAKLEDSAVYLCASSLDLRGYEAFFGQGTRLTVV.

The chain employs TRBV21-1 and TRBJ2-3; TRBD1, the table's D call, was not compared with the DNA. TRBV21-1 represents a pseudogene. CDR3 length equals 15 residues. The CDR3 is CASSRRTDEADTQYF. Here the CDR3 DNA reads TGTGCCAGCAGCAGGAGGACAGACGAGGCAGATACGCAGTATTTT.

CDR3 residues: CSVGPRTEAFF. In DNA form, the CDR3 reads TGCAGCGTTGGGCCGCGGACTGAAGCTTTCTTT. The chain carries TRBV29-1 and TRBJ1-1; D unclear. The CDR3 runs to 11 residues. Trimming took off 4 bases at V and 5 bases at J, with 8 bases between the two ends. Looked up from germline, CDR1 is SQVTM and CDR2 is ANQGSEA.

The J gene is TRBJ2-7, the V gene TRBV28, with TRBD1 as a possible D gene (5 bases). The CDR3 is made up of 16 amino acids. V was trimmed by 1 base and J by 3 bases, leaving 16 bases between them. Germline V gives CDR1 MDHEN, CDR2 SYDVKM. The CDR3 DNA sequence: TGTGCCAGCAGTTTATCGTCCAGGGCCCCCCTCTACGAGCAGTACTTC. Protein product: CASSLSSRAPLYEQYF.

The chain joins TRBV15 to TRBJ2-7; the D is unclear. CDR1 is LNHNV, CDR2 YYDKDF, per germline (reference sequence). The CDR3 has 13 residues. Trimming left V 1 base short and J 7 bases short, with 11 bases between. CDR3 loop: CATSRVDFKEQYF. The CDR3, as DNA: TGTGCCACCAGCAGAGTTGACTTCAAGGAGCAGTACTTC. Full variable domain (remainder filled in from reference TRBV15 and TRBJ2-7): DAMVIQNPRYQVTQFGKPVTLSCSQTLNHNVMYWYQQKSSQAPKLLFHYYDKDFNNEADTPDNFQSRRPNTSFCFLDIRSPGLGDTAMYLCATSRVDFKEQYFGPGTRLTVT.

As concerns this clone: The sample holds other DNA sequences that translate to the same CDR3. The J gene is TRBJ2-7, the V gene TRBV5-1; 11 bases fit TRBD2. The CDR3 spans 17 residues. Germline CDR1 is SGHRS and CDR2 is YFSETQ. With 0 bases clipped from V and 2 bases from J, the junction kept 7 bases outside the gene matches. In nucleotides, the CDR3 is TGCGCCAGCAGCTTGGGGGGGCTAGCGGGAGGAGCCTACGAGCAGTACTTC. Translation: CASSLGGLAGGAYEQYF.

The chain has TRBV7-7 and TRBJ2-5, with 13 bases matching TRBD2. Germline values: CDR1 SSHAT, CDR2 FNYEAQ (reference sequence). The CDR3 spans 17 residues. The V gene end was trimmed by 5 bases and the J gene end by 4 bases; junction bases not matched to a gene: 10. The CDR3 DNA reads TGTGCCAGCAGCCGCGGACTAGCGGGAGTACGTCGAGAGACCCAGTACTTC. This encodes CASSRGLAGVRRETQYF.

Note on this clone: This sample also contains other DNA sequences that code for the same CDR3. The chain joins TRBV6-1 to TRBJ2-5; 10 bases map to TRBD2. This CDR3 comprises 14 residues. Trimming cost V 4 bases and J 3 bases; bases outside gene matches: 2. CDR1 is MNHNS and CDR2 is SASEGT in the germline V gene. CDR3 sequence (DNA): TGTGCCAGCAGTGCAAGCGGGAGGGAAGAGACCCAGTACTTC. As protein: CASSASGREETQYF.

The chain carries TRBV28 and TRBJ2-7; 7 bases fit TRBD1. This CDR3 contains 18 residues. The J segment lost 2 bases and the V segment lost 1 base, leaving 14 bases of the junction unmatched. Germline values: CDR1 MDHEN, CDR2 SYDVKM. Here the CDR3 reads CASSLLVSRGPSPYEQYF. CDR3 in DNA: TGTGCCAGCAGTTTATTGGTCTCTAGGGGGCCTTCCCCCTACGAGCAGTACTTC.

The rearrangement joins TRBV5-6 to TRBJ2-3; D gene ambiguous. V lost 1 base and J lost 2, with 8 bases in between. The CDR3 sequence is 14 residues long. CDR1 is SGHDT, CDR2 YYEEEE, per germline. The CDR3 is CASSLRLNTDTQYF. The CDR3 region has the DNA TGTGCCAGCAGCTTGCGTCTTAACACAGATACGCAGTATTTT.

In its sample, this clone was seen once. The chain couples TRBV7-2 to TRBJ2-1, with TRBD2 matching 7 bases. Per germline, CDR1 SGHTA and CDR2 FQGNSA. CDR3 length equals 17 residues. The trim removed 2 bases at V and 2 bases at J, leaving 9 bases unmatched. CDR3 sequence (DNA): TGTGCCAGCAGCTTACATGGTTACGCGGGAGCCTACAATGAGCAGTTCTTC. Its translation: CASSLHGYAGAYNEQFF. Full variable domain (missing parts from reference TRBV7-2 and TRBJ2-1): GAGVSQSPSNKVTEKGKDVELRCDPISGHTALYWYRQSLGQGLEFLIYFQGNSAPDKSGLPSDRFSAERTGGSVSTLTIQRTQQEDSAVYLCASSLHGYAGAYNEQFFGPGTRLTVL.

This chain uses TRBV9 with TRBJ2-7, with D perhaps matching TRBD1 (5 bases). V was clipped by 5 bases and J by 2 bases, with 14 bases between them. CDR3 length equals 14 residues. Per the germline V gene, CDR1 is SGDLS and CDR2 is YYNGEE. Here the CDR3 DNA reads TGTGCCAGCAGGTTCCGACAGTTTACCTACGAGCAGTACTTC. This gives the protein CASRFRQFTYEQYF.

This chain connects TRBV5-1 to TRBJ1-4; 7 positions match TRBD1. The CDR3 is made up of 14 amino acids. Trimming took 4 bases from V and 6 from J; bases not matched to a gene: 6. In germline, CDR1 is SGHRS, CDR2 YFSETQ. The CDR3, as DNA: TGCGCCAGCAGCCCCCAGGGGGGAGATGAAAAACTGTTTTTT. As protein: CASSPQGGDEKLFF.

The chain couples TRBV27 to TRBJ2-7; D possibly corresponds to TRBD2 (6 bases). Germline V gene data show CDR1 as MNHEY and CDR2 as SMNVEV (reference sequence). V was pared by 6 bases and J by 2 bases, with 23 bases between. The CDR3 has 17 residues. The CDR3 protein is CASRGPRWSSGTYEQYF. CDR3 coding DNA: TGTGCCAGCAGGGGGCCCAGGTGGAGTAGCGGAACCTACGAGCAGTACTTC.

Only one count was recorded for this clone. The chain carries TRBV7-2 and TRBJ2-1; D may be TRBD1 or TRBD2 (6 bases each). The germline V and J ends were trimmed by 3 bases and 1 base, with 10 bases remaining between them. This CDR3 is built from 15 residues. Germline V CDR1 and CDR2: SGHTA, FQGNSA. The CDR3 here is CASSFQGRSYNEQFF. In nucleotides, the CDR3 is TGTGCCAGCAGCTTTCAGGGGAGGTCCTACAATGAGCAGTTCTTC.

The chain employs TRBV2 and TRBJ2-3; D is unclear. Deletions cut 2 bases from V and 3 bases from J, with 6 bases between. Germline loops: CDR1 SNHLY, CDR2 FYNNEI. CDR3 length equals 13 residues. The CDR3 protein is CASSENPTDTQYF. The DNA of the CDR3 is TGTGCCAGCAGTGAAAATCCGACAGATACGCAGTATTTT.

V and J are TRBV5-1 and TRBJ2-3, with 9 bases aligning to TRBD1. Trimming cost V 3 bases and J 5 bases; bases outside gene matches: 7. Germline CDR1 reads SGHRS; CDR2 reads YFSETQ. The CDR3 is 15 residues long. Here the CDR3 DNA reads TGCGCCAGCAGCTCCTCGACAGGGGGTCGAGATACGCAGTATTTT. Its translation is CASSSSTGGRDTQYF.

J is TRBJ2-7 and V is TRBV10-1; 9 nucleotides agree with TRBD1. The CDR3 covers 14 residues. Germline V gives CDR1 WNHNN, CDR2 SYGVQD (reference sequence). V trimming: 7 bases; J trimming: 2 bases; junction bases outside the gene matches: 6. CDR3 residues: CASTEGQGPYEQYF. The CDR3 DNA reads TGCGCCAGCACCGAAGGACAGGGGCCCTACGAGCAGTACTTC.